Given below is one TCR beta chain in context. J was trimmed by 5 bases and V by 5 bases; bases with no gene match: 11. Germline CDR1 and CDR2: SNHLY and FYNNEI. The CDR3 extends over 16 amino acids. In the study's own analysis: Amplification of reference gene primers was used by the study to estimate nucleated cell counts. Profiling relied on immunoSEQ multiplex PCR, and the TCRdb table lists in-frame clones only, not all of them. The V and J calls and the clone size are those of that table, but D and trimming were determined from the DNA. This sample has 55,000 to 80,000 clones, with roughly nine tenths found just once. This sample stems from a study of blood T cell repertoires in COVID-19. As for the study in general: Both acute and convalescent COVID-19 samples were obtained from the United States, Italy and Spain. PBMCs, B-cell-depleted T cells, or T cells provided the cDNA or gDNA that made up the material.

Specimen: peripheral blood. The receptor was derived from a man at least 80 years old with acute or convalescent COVID-19. The chain is built from TRBV2 and TRBJ1-2; TRBD1 agrees at 10 bases. The CDR3 is CASSPGQGSPTYGYTF. The CDR3 region has the DNA TGTGCCAGCAGTCCGGGACAGGGGAGCCCTACATATGGCTACACCTTC.